These 21 T cell receptor beta chains were sequenced from one sample in a study of T-cell memory formation after mild COVID-19. TCRdb itself ran the 5' RACE reads through MiXCR, one entry per CDR3 protein. This table has 400,000 or so distinct CDR3 sequences, under 25% appearing once. The sample comprised PBMCs or a T cell subset sorted from them (not recorded which). The source of these receptors is an adult woman who had mild COVID-19 (a few samples of this study predate the infection). Cell type and time point are not known.

This clonotype was seen a handful of times. The chain carries TRBV30 and TRBJ1-1; no definite D call. V dropped 5 bases and J dropped 1 base, with 11 bases sitting between them. There are 13 residues in the CDR3. CDR1 is GTSNPN and CDR2 is SVGIG in the germline V gene (reference sequence). The CDR3 is CAWWRSGNTEAFF. In DNA form, the CDR3 reads TGTGCCTGGTGGCGGTCGGGGAACACTGAAGCTTTCTTT.

This clonotype was seen repeatedly, ten times or more. V usage is TRBV7-8 and J usage is TRBJ1-3, with D unresolved. V was shortened by 6 bases and J by 1 base, with 10 bases between the two germline ends. This CDR3 is 14 amino acids long. Germline V gene sequence: CDR1 SGHVS, CDR2 FQNEAQ. DNA of the CDR3: TGTGCCAGCAGGGCAAAAGAATCTGGAAACACCATATATTTT. It translates to CASRAKESGNTIYF.

This clonotype was seen just once. The CDR3: CASSPPSGARGYGYTF. DNA for the CDR3: TGTGCCAGCTCACCACCTTCGGGAGCCAGGGGCTATGGCTACACCTTC. The genes are TRBV18 and TRBJ1-2, with a weak D call TRBD1 (6 bases). This CDR3 is built from 16 residues. Germline V lookup: CDR1 KGHSH, CDR2 LQKENI. V lost 0 bases and J 4 bases, leaving 15 bases between the germline ends.

This rearrangement joins TRBV2 to TRBJ2-7; weak D call: TRBD2 (6 bases). This CDR3 spans 11 amino acids. The V end lost 10 bases, the J end lost 3 bases, and 10 bases lay between the germline ends. CDR1 and CDR2 from the germline V gene are SNHLY and FYNNEI. The CDR3 bases are TGTGCCATCCGGGGGAACTACGAGCAGTACTTC. Its translation: CAIRGNYEQYF.

V usage is TRBV7-2 and J usage is TRBJ2-7, with 16 nucleotides matching TRBD2. V lost 4 bases and J lost 6; bases outside the gene matches: 9. The germline CDR1 and CDR2 sequences are SGHTA and FQGNSA. This CDR3 has 17 residues. CDR3 amino acids: CASSSRGTSGRAGEQYF. The CDR3 DNA follows: TGTGCCAGCAGCTCCCGGGGGACTAGCGGGAGGGCCGGCGAGCAGTACTTC.

The chain carries TRBV5-6 and TRBJ2-6; D is perhaps TRBD1 (5 bases). Trimming cost V 3 bases and J 2 bases, with 9 bases left between them. Germline CDR1 SGHDT, CDR2 YYEEEE. The CDR3 runs 15 residues. This CDR3 reads CASSSRTPGANVLTF. As DNA, the CDR3 is TGTGCCAGCAGCTCTCGGACACCTGGGGCCAACGTCCTGACTTTC. The full variable domain, in which reference TRBV5-6 and TRBJ2-6 provide the parts outside the CDR3, is DAGVTQSPTHLIKTRGQQVTLRCSPKSGHDTVSWYQQALGQGPQFIFQYYEEEERQRGNFPDRFSGHQFPNYSSELNVNALLLGDSALYLCASSSRTPGANVLTFGAGSRLTVL.

This clonotype was detected only a few times. This sequence joins TRBV4-2 and TRBJ1-4; D is possibly TRBD1 (5 bases). Trimming shortened V by 1 base and J by 0 bases, and 12 bases separated the two germline ends. The CDR3 covers 17 residues. Per the germline V gene, CDR1 is LGHNA and CDR2 is YNFKEQ. CDR3 loop: CASSQVGTDATNEKLFF. The CDR3 region has the DNA TGTGCCAGCAGCCAAGTAGGGACGGATGCAACTAATGAAAAACTGTTTTTT.

This clonotype was detected only a few times. The chain is built from TRBV9 and TRBJ2-3, with D possibly called TRBD1 or TRBD2 (6 bases each). Trimming cost V 1 base and J 6 bases, with 18 bases left between them. The V gene's germline CDR1 is SGDLS and CDR2 YYNGEE. The CDR3 spans 16 residues. The CDR3 nucleotides are TGTGCCAGCAGCGTATGGGGGGACAAGACCGTCGATACGCAGTATTTT. Protein product: CASSVWGDKTVDTQYF.

The chain links TRBV4-1 to TRBJ1-1, with D uncertain. The V end was cut by 0 bases, the J end by 3 bases, with 5 bases between. The germline gives CDR1 MGHRA, CDR2 YSYEKL. This CDR3 has 13 residues. CDR3 amino acids: CASSQDKDTEAFF. The CDR3 bases are TGCGCCAGCAGCCAAGATAAGGACACTGAAGCTTTCTTT.

This clonotype was picked up a small number of times. The rearrangement links TRBV2 to TRBJ2-7, with TRBD2 matching over 7 bases. CDR1 is SNHLY, CDR2 FYNNEI, per germline. The CDR3 contains 13 residues. Trimming removed 2 bases from V and 4 bases from J; junction bases left unmatched: 2. CDR3 sequence reads: CASSETAGYEQYF. CDR3 in DNA: TGTGCCAGCAGTGAAACAGCGGGGTACGAGCAGTACTTC.

This clonotype was counted between two and nine times. V is TRBV19 and J is TRBJ2-1, with D perhaps TRBD1 (6 bases). The CDR3 runs 17 residues. Germline V lookup: CDR1 LNHDA, CDR2 SQIVND (reference sequence). Between the trimmed V and J ends, which lost 5 bases and 5 bases, there was a span of 22 bases. This chain's CDR3 is CASSSPYQGTKNNEQFF. The CDR3 DNA is TGTGCCAGTAGTTCTCCCTACCAGGGGACGAAAAACAATGAGCAGTTCTTC.

This clonotype was seen a handful of times. This chain links TRBV6-5 with TRBJ1-2; TRBD1 is a possible D gene (6 bases). CDR1 is MNHEY and CDR2 is SVGAGI in the germline V gene. The CDR3 is 13 amino acids. Trimming took off 6 bases at V and 7 bases at J, with 15 bases between the two ends. CDR3 sequence reads: CASRTGRFGGYTF. In nucleotides, the CDR3 is TGTGCCAGCAGAACAGGGAGGTTCGGTGGCTACACCTTC.

This chain connects TRBV20-1 to TRBJ1-5, with 7 bases lining up with TRBD1. Germline V gene sequence: CDR1 DFQATT, CDR2 SNEGSKA (reference sequence). This CDR3 is built from 13 residues. V lost 6 bases to trimming and J lost 1 base; unmatched junction nucleotides: 3. The DNA for the CDR3 is TGCAGTGCCGTACAGGGGAGCAATCAGCCCCAGCATTTT. Translation: CSAVQGSNQPQHF.

The chain carries TRBV6-2 or TRBV6-3 and TRBJ2-2; a weak D match, TRBD2 (6 bases). The CDR3 contains 17 residues. V was pared by 7 bases and J by 5 bases, with 23 bases between. Germline V gene lookup returns CDR1 MNHEY and CDR2 SVGEGT. CDR3 region: CASTTPGTVLITGELFF. The DNA for the CDR3 is TGTGCCAGCACCACACCCGGGACTGTTCTTATTACCGGGGAGCTGTTTTTT.

Only a few counts were recorded for this clonotype. The genes are TRBV12-3 or TRBV12-4 and TRBJ1-1, with D perhaps matching TRBD1 (6 bases). The CDR3 spans 14 residues. V was trimmed by 5 bases and J by 5 bases, leaving 15 bases between them. The chain's CDR3 is CASSRPTGRTEAFF. The CDR3 DNA sequence: TGTGCCAGCAGTAGACCGACAGGCAGGACTGAAGCTTTCTTT.

Concerning this clonotype itself: At one end, the junction sequence differs from germline, possibly due to a read error. The chain couples TRBV7-9 to TRBJ1-1; perhaps TRBD1 as D (6 bases). Per germline, CDR1 SEHNR and CDR2 FQNEAQ (reference sequence). The CDR3 has 14 residues. This CDR3 is CASTLLGGRTEAFF. The CDR3 DNA reads TGTGCCAGCACCTTACTGGGGGGCCGCACTGAAGCTTTCTTT.

This clonotype was found a few times. This chain joins TRBV24-1 and TRBJ2-1; TRBD1 is a possible D gene (6 bases). The germline V and J ends were trimmed by 2 bases and 0 bases, with 19 bases remaining between them. The germline V gene has CDR1 KGHDR and CDR2 SFDVKD. The CDR3 totals 19 residues. CDR3 nucleotide sequence: TGTGCCACCAGTGATTCGGGACATCGGGGACCCAGCTCCTACAATGAGCAGTTCTTC. This sequence encodes CATSDSGHRGPSSYNEQFF.

V usage is TRBV4-2 and J usage is TRBJ2-2; D may be TRBD1 or TRBD2 (5 bases each). Trimming cost V 3 bases and J 1 base, with 12 bases left between them. This CDR3 region has 16 residues. Germline lookup yields CDR1 LGHNA and CDR2 YNFKEQ. CDR3 sequence reads: CASSQPGTMNTGELFF. CDR3 nucleotides: TGTGCCAGCAGCCAGCCCGGGACGATGAACACCGGGGAGCTGTTTTTT.

This chain connects TRBV20-1 to TRBJ2-1; 13 bases are a match to TRBD2. Trimming at V came to 6 bases and at J to 0 bases, leaving 14 bases not matched to a gene. This CDR3 has 19 residues. Germline V gene lookup returns CDR1 DFQATT and CDR2 SNEGSKA (reference sequence). CDR3 DNA: TGCAGTGCAGGCGGGCGAGGACTAGCGGGAGCGGGCTCCTACAATGAGCAGTTCTTC. Its translation is CSAGGRGLAGAGSYNEQFF.

A few counts support this clonotype. The V and J genes are TRBV12-3 or TRBV12-4 and TRBJ2-7; the match to TRBD1 covers 8 bases. Unmatched junction bases numbered 11, after V lost 3 bases and J lost 7 bases. There are 15 residues in the CDR3. The CDR3 here is CASSFTQGALGEQYF. Here the CDR3 DNA reads TGTGCCAGCAGTTTTACGCAGGGGGCACTGGGGGAGCAGTACTTC.

This clonotype was detected a few times. V gene TRBV4-1 combines with J gene TRBJ1-5; 7 nucleotides match TRBD1. The CDR3 covers 15 residues. Germline CDR1 MGHRA, CDR2 YSYEKL. The V segment lost 2 bases and the J segment 4 bases; nucleotides outside the gene matches: 5. In DNA, the CDR3 is TGCGCCAGCAGCCAAAGTGGACAGGCAAATCAGCCCCAGCATTTT. It specifies CASSQSGQANQPQHF.